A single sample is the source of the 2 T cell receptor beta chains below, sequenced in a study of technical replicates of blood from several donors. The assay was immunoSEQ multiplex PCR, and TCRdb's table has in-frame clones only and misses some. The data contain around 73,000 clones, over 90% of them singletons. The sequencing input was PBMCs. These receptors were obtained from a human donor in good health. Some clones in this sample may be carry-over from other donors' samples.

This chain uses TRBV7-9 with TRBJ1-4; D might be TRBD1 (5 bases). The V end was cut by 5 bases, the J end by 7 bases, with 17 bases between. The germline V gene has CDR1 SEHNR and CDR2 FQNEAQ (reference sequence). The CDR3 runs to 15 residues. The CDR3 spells CASSERQGTIEKLFF. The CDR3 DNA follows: TGTGCCAGCAGCGAGAGGCAGGGCACGATTGAAAAACTGTTTTTT.

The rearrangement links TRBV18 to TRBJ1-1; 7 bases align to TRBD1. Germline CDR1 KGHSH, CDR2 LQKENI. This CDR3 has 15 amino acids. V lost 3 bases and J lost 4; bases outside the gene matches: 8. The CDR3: CASSPDREISTEAFF. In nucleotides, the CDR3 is TGTGCCAGCTCACCCGACAGGGAAATTAGCACTGAAGCTTTCTTT.